These 21 T cell receptor beta chains were sequenced from one sample in a study of blood T cell repertoires in COVID-19. Clones were sequenced by immunoSEQ multiplex PCR, and TCRdb holds only the in-frame ones, with some missing. The table lists roughly 170,000 clones, roughly 90% of them singletons. Input material: peripheral blood. These receptor sequences come from a man between 65 and 79 years old with active or convalescent COVID-19.

V gene TRBV29-1 combines with J gene TRBJ1-2; the match to TRBD1 covers 12 bases. The CDR3 runs to 15 residues. The V gene's germline CDR1 is SQVTM and CDR2 ANQGSEA. The V segment lost 7 bases and the J segment 5 bases; nucleotides outside the gene matches: 11. CDR3: CSAGTGGSGGYGYTF. CDR3 nucleotide sequence: TGCAGCGCCGGGACAGGGGGCAGTGGCGGGTATGGCTACACCTTC.

V is TRBV11-2 and J is TRBJ1-1; D is perhaps TRBD1 (5 bases). The germline V gene has CDR1 SGHAT and CDR2 FQNNGV. CDR3 length: 12 amino acids. Trimming removed 5 bases at V and 12 bases at J, with 16 bases between. The CDR3 sequence is CASSPGGGRTFF. CDR3 coding DNA: TGTGCCAGCAGCCCCGGGGGGGGACGAACTTTCTTT.

This clone was detected only once. The chain combines TRBV5-1 with TRBJ2-2, with TRBD1 matching 11 bases. CDR3 size: 17 residues. In germline, CDR1 is SGHRS, CDR2 YFSETQ. Losses at the gene ends were 3 bases for V and 6 bases for J; bases not matched to a gene: 10. Here the CDR3 reads CASSSTTGTGGAGELFF. The CDR3, as DNA: TGCGCCAGCAGCTCAACGACCGGGACAGGGGGGGCCGGGGAGCTGTTTTTT.

The chain recombines TRBV19 with TRBJ1-5; the match to TRBD1 covers 7 bases. V dropped 6 bases and J dropped 3; count of bases not matched to a gene: 5. The CDR3 contains 14 residues. CDR1 LNHDA and CDR2 SQIVND come from the germline V gene (reference sequence). For the CDR3, the DNA is TGTGCCAGTAGCATACAGGGGCCCAATCAGCCCCAGCATTTT. Its translation is CASSIQGPNQPQHF.

This clone was seen more than once but under ten times. This chain joins TRBV7-2 and TRBJ1-2; possibly TRBD1 for D (6 bases). From germline, CDR1 is SGHTA and CDR2 FQGNSA. This CDR3 spans 15 amino acids. V gave up 7 bases and J gave up 0 bases, with 15 bases separating them. In nucleotides, the CDR3 is TGTGCCAGCACCCAACGGGGGGCCTCTAACTATGGCTACACCTTC. It encodes CASTQRGASNYGYTF.

The rearrangement joins TRBV4-1 to TRBJ1-3; D might be TRBD1 (5 bases). This CDR3 spans 15 amino acids. V lost 3 bases, J lost 5 bases, and 14 bases lay in between. Germline assignment: CDR1 MGHRA and CDR2 YSYEKL. In DNA form, the CDR3 reads TGCGCCAGCAGCCACCCCGAGTCAGGGAGAAACACCATATATTTT. Translation: CASSHPESGRNTIYF.

This clone was counted at least ten times. This sequence joins TRBV27 and TRBJ1-2; no reliable D call. This CDR3 is 13 amino acids long. V dropped 8 bases and J dropped 4 bases, with 14 bases sitting between them. Germline V gives CDR1 MNHEY, CDR2 SMNVEV (reference sequence). The CDR3 spells CASAVGGGYGYTF. CDR3 bases: TGTGCCAGCGCAGTGGGTGGCGGCTATGGCTACACCTTC.

This clone was observed a single time. This chain uses TRBV5-1 with TRBJ2-7; tentative D call: TRBD1 (5 bases). The germline V gene encodes CDR1 SGHRS and CDR2 YFSETQ. The CDR3 is made up of 15 amino acids. V was pared by 0 bases and J by 0 bases, with 10 bases between. CDR3 protein: CASSLGLGDSYEQYF. CDR3 sequence (DNA): TGCGCCAGCAGCTTGGGGCTAGGGGACTCCTACGAGCAGTACTTC.

The rearrangement uses TRBV5-1 and TRBJ1-1, with TRBD1 as a possible D gene (6 bases). Trimming removed 0 bases from V and 0 bases from J, with 9 bases in between. The germline V gene encodes CDR1 SGHRS and CDR2 YFSETQ. The CDR3 covers 15 residues. CDR3 nucleotide sequence: TGCGCCAGCAGCTTGGCGGCAGGGGTGAACACTGAAGCTTTCTTT. It encodes CASSLAAGVNTEAFF.

This chain links TRBV15 with TRBJ1-5, with TRBD1 matching 11 bases. Per the germline V gene, CDR1 is LNHNV and CDR2 is YYDKDF (reference sequence). With V trimmed by 0 bases and J by 4 bases, 11 bases remained unmatched. The CDR3 has 19 amino acids. The CDR3 DNA reads TGTGCCACCAGCAGAGAGAGAAGGACAGGGGGCTCTTCTAATCAGCCCCAGCATTTT. Its translation is CATSRERRTGGSSNQPQHF. The full variable domain, rest sourced from reference TRBV15 and TRBJ1-5, is DAMVIQNPRYQVTQFGKPVTLSCSQTLNHNVMYWYQQKSSQAPKLLFHYYDKDFNNEADTPDNFQSRRPNTSFCFLDIRSPGLGDTAMYLCATSRERRTGGSSNQPQHFGDGTRLSIL.

This chain connects TRBV18 to TRBJ1-1, with a possible D match to TRBD1 (5 bases). Trimming left V 0 bases short and J 3 bases short, with 14 bases between. The V gene's germline CDR1 is KGHSH and CDR2 LQKENI. CDR3 size: 16 residues. CDR3 nucleotides: TGTGCCAGCTCACCACCCCAGGGTAGGAAGGACACTGAAGCTTTCTTT. Amino acids: CASSPPQGRKDTEAFF.

The V gene is TRBV24-1, the J gene TRBJ2-3; a possible D gene is TRBD1 (6 bases). Germline V gene lookup returns CDR1 KGHDR and CDR2 SFDVKD. V was clipped by 3 bases and J by 2 bases, with 14 bases between them. This CDR3 has 16 residues. CDR3 sequence reads: CATSDRGLGNTDTQYF. In nucleotides, the CDR3 is TGTGCCACCAGTGATAGGGGGTTGGGGAACACAGATACGCAGTATTTT.

The chain couples TRBV5-1 to TRBJ1-4; 7 bases map to TRBD1. The CDR3 totals 16 residues. CDR1 is SGHRS and CDR2 is YFSETQ in the germline V gene. V was pared by 0 bases and J by 7 bases, with 9 bases of the junction left unmatched. CDR3 protein: CASSLGPSRGAEKLFF. CDR3 bases: TGCGCCAGCAGCTTGGGGCCTAGCAGGGGGGCTGAAAAACTGTTTTTT.

This clone was seen once. The CDR3 sequence is CASSLGGVSINEQFF. CDR3 in DNA: TGTGCCAGCAGCTTAGGCGGGGTATCGATCAATGAGCAGTTCTTC. The V call is TRBV11-3, the J call TRBJ2-1, with D possibly being TRBD2 (6 bases). The CDR3 length is 15 residues. V was pared by 1 base and J by 6 bases, with 13 bases between. Germline assignment: CDR1 SGHNT and CDR2 YENEEA.

In this sample, this clone turned up a few times. This rearrangement joins TRBV6-5 to TRBJ2-2; TRBD2 aligns across 11 bases. Trimming at V came to 7 bases and at J to 6 bases, leaving 7 bases not matched to a gene. CDR3 length: 15 residues. Germline V gene data show CDR1 as MNHEY and CDR2 as SVGAGI. This chain's CDR3 is CASTQLAGVAGELFF. DNA for the CDR3: TGTGCCAGCACTCAACTAGCGGGAGTTGCCGGGGAGCTGTTTTTT.

The rearrangement joins TRBV5-1 to TRBJ1-1, with D possibly being TRBD1 (5 bases). The CDR3 is made up of 14 amino acids. V gave up 4 bases and J gave up 3 bases, with 13 bases separating them. Germline V gene lookup returns CDR1 SGHRS and CDR2 YFSETQ. The DNA for the CDR3 is TGCGCCAGCAGCCTTGGATGGGGGGACACTGAAGCTTTCTTT. As protein: CASSLGWGDTEAFF. The whole variable domain, remainder taken from reference TRBV5-1 and TRBJ1-1, is KAGVTQTPRYLIKTRGQQVTLSCSPISGHRSVSWYQQTPGQGLQFLFEYFSETQRNKGNFPGRFSGRQFSNSRSEMNVSTLELGDSALYLCASSLGWGDTEAFFGQGTRLTVV.

This chain links TRBV5-1 with TRBJ1-4, with a weak D call TRBD1 (5 bases). V dropped 6 bases and J dropped 7 bases, with 25 bases sitting between them. This CDR3 is 17 amino acids long. Germline V gene data show CDR1 as SGHRS and CDR2 as YFSETQ. The CDR3 sequence is CASNLQGPGGDGEKLFF. In DNA form, the CDR3 reads TGCGCCAGCAACCTCCAGGGTCCCGGGGGAGACGGTGAAAAACTGTTTTTT.

The genes are TRBV5-1 and TRBJ2-5; 9 bases are a match to TRBD1. The trim removed 3 bases at V and 5 bases at J, leaving 8 bases unmatched. CDR1 SGHRS and CDR2 YFSETQ come from the germline V gene. This CDR3 is 15 amino acids long. CDR3 protein: CASSSGTGLWETQYF. As DNA, the CDR3 is TGCGCCAGCAGCTCTGGGACAGGGCTTTGGGAGACCCAGTACTTC. Based on the CDR3 plus reference TRBV5-1 and TRBJ2-5, the full variable domain is KAGVTQTPRYLIKTRGQQVTLSCSPISGHRSVSWYQQTPGQGLQFLFEYFSETQRNKGNFPGRFSGRQFSNSRSEMNVSTLELGDSALYLCASSSGTGLWETQYFGPGTRLLVL.

The V and J genes are TRBV3-1 (or the pseudogene TRBV3-2) and TRBJ2-2, with D maybe TRBD1 (6 bases). Per germline, CDR1 LGHDT and CDR2 YNNKEL (reference sequence). The CDR3 is 15 residues long. The V end was cut by 1 base, the J end by 6 bases, with 12 bases between. The CDR3 coding sequence is TGTGCCAGCAGCCAAGCCCAGGGGAGCCCCGGGGAGCTGTTTTTT. Its translation is CASSQAQGSPGELFF.

The chain carries TRBV7-9 and TRBJ2-7; D may be TRBD2 (5 bases). CDR1 SEHNR and CDR2 FQNEAQ come from the germline V gene (reference sequence). The CDR3 has 13 residues. Trimming took off 5 bases at V and 6 bases at J, with 14 bases between the two ends. The CDR3 sequence: CASSPRALGEQYF. CDR3 sequence (DNA): TGTGCCAGCAGCCCGCGGGCCCTGGGCGAGCAGTACTTC. Combining the CDR3 with reference TRBV7-9 and TRBJ2-7 gives the whole variable domain DTGVSQNPRHKITKRGQNVTFRCDPISEHNRLYWYRQTLGQGPEFLTYFQNEAQLEKSRLLSDRFSAERPKGSFSTLEIQRTEQGDSAMYLCASSPRALGEQYFGPGTRLTVT.

This chain joins TRBV19 and TRBJ1-4; D possibly corresponds to TRBD1 (5 bases). V was clipped by 5 bases and J by 7 bases, with 17 bases between them. The CDR3 is 15 amino acids. The germline gives CDR1 LNHDA, CDR2 SQIVND (reference sequence). Here the CDR3 reads CASSPRTGRGEKLFF. For the CDR3, the DNA is TGTGCCAGTAGTCCCCGGACCGGGAGGGGTGAAAAACTGTTTTTT.